These T cell receptor beta chains were read from a single sample in a study of shared clonotypes between healthy human individuals. Some clones are missing from TCRdb's copy, which holds only in-frame ones; the method was immunoSEQ multiplex PCR. In the table there are millions of clones, more than 90% of which are singletons. Sequencing was performed on naive CD4+ T cells sorted from blood. All receptors come from a man younger than 35 in good health. The conserved cysteine and the conserved F or W are not part of the CDR3 here. Clone size appears in some rows only: once, few, many, or a class for an expanded clone.

NA | 10 | TRBJ2-3 | TRBV29-1 | SVGQLADTQY
NA | 13 | TRBJ1-6 | TRBV9 | ASSQGQTNNSPLH
NA | 13 | TRBJ2-1 | TRBV5-4 | ASSLGLAGNTEQF
NA | 11 | TRBJ1-6 | TRBV5-1 | ASSFDGDSPLH
NA | 13 | TRBJ1-2 | TRBV5-8 | ASRKGAGGNYGYT
NA | 14 | TRBJ2-7 | TRBV5-5 | ASSPDGGRGNYEQY
NA | 12 | TRBJ1-2 | TRBV6-6 | ASAVLTGLDGYT
NA | 11 | TRBJ1-2 | TRBV6-6 | ASRNGGPTGYT
NA | 12 | TRBJ2-3 | TRBV5-4 | ASSLPQGTDTQY
NA | 11 | TRBJ2-1 | TRBV2 | ASAGTGDNEQF
NA | 14 | TRBJ2-2 | TRBV5-1 | ASSWAGGRETGELF
NA | 9 | TRBJ2-3 | TRBV2 | ASSVSDTQY
NA | 11 | TRBJ1-2 | TRBV10-3 | AISESDAYGYT
NA | 14 | TRBJ2-7 | TRBV5-6 | ASSFPSTGAHGEQY
NA | 13 | TRBJ2-5 | TRBV4-2 | ASSQDTSGGETQY
NA | 12 | TRBJ1-3 | TRBV4-2 | ASSQASSGNTIY
NA | 11 | TRBJ2-3 | TRBV10-3 | AISLADRAVVD
NA | 15 | TRBJ2-1 | TRBV4-1 | ASSQDPPGTHYNEQF
few | 12 | TRBJ1-2 | TRBV7-2 | ASSLGQDSYGYT
few | 12 | TRBJ1-5 | TRBV30 | AWSVLAGRQPQH
NA | 11 | TRBJ2-3 | TRBV25-1 | ASWGNDADTQY
NA | 14 | TRBJ1-1 | TRBV30 | AWSVLHGGRNTEAF
few | 9 | TRBJ1-5 | TRBV20-1 | SAADGQPQH
NA | 12 | TRBJ2-3 | TRBV5-1 | ASSLELAGGMQY
NA | 15 | TRBJ1-6 | TRBV4-3 | ASSQDITSSYNSPLH
NA | 11 | TRBJ2-5 | TRBV5-8 | ASSVRVQETQY
NA | 16 | TRBJ2-5 | TRBV5-1 | ASSLVVDERTLQETQY
NA | 13 | TRBJ1-5 | TRBV6-1 | ATQGVPPSNQPQH
NA | 12 | TRBJ2-7 | TRBV7-2 | ASSLVGLAGEQY
NA | 13 | TRBJ1-2 | TRBV9 | ASSVLQGTNYGYT
NA | 14 | TRBJ2-1 | TRBV18 | ASSPMGQGVLYEQF
NA | 12 | TRBJ2-7 | TRBV9 | ASSVGQGFYEQY
NA | 9 | TRBJ1-2 | TRBV30 | AWGQAYGYT
NA | 10 | TRBJ2-5 | TRBV7-2 | ASSLGLETQY
NA | 17 | TRBJ2-7 | TRBV11-2 | ASSFGTAQALLYPDEQY
NA | 13 | TRBJ2-1 | TRBV29-1 | SVEATGGSYNEQF
NA | 14 | TRBJ2-2 | TRBV7-2 | ASSLVGTANTGELF
NA | 13 | TRBJ2-6 | TRBV10-3 | AISQAAGGANVLT
NA | 11 | TRBJ1-1 | TRBV19 | ASTQNRGVKAF
NA | 13 | TRBJ1-3 | TRBV6-6 | ASSLDSSSGNTIY
NA | 13 | TRBJ1-5 | TRBV5-1 | ASSHGPLSNQPQH
NA | 13 | TRBJ2-4 | TRBV13 | ASTQGSLAKNIQY
NA | 14 | TRBJ2-2 | TRBV9 | ASSATSGPHTGELF
NA | 12 | TRBJ1-1 | TRBV5-1 | ASSSPGTYTEAF
NA | 13 | TRBJ2-3 | TRBV7-7 | ASSPGTGRTDTQY
NA | 12 | TRBJ2-1 | TRBV7-2 | ASSFRDRNNEQF
NA | 11 | TRBJ2-3 | TRBV5-4 | ASSSIGTDTQY
NA | 14 | TRBJ2-7 | TRBV5-1 | ASSSYRDRGPYEQY
NA | 12 | TRBJ1-1 | TRBV5-1 | ASSGGQGNTEAF
once | 12 | TRBJ2-3 | TRBV7-9 | ASSPGQKTDTQY
NA | 12 | TRBJ1-3 | TRBV25-1 | ASSRGPSGNTIY
NA | 13 | TRBJ2-7 | TRBV2 | ASSEQSGQGLSKY